These T cell receptor beta chains were read from a single sample in a study of post-analysis software for immune sequencing data. MiXCR, run by TCRdb on the PCR reads, gives a single entry per CDR3 protein. The sample holds approximately 630,000 distinct CDR3 sequences; approximately 59% are singletons and the top ten take over 9%. The sample consisted of blood. The receptor set was obtained from a girl aged 2-10 years with multiple sclerosis. Each CDR3 is given with its conserved first and last residue. The D gene is left open where the match is weak. Size is omitted from some rows. Given values are once, few, many or a class for expanded clones.

clone size,V gene,J gene,D gene,CDR3 protein,CDR3 DNA
.,TRBV29-1,TRBJ2-3,.,CSVIGPLTDTQYF,TGCAGCGTTATTGGACCGTTAACAGATACGCAGTATTTT
.,TRBV4-3,TRBJ1-2,.,CASSQVTGSSYGYTF,TGCGCCAGCAGCCAGGTTACAGGGTCGAGCTATGGCTACACCTTC
.,TRBV6-5,TRBJ1-5,TRBD1,CASSYGGQGRGHSNQPQHF,TGTGCCAGCAGTTACGGGGGACAGGGAAGAGGCCATAGCAATCAGCCCCAGCATTTT
.,TRBV27,TRBJ2-1,TRBD1,CASSRWGTAPGYNEQFF,TGTGCCAGCAGCCGGTGGGGGACAGCCCCAGGATACAATGAGCAGTTCTTC
.,TRBV27,TRBJ2-7,.,CASSLKAGTLYEQYF,TGTGCCAGCAGTTTAAAGGCAGGTACACTCTACGAGCAGTACTTC
once,TRBV11-2,TRBJ2-4,.,CASSLGPPVQYF,TGTGCCAGCAGCTTAGGCCCACCGGTTCAGTACTTC
many,TRBV9,TRBJ2-3,.,CASSVVQNTDTQYF,TGTGCCAGCAGCGTAGTGCAGAACACAGATACGCAGTATTTT
few,TRBV10-3,TRBJ2-1,.,CAISDGRNEQFF,TGTGCCATCAGTGACGGAAGAAATGAGCAGTTCTTC
.,TRBV29-1,TRBJ2-5,TRBD2,CSAGRLAGGWETQYF,TGCAGCGCTGGCAGACTAGCGGGAGGGTGGGAGACCCAGTACTTC
few,TRBV7-8,TRBJ1-1,.,CASSLAERVNTEAFF,TGTGCCAGCAGCTTAGCGGAGAGAGTGAACACTGAAGCTTTCTTT
.,TRBV6-6,TRBJ2-7,.,CASSDMDSSCEQYF,TGTGCCAGCAGCGACATGGACAGCTCCTGCGAGCAGTACTTC
.,TRBV5-1,TRBJ2-7,TRBD1,CASGTDRVHEQYF,TGCGCCAGCGGAACGGACAGGGTCCACGAGCAGTACTTC
.,TRBV10-3,TRBJ2-5,TRBD1,CASHGGQGLGETQYF,TGTGCCTCTCACGGGGGACAGGGGCTTGGGGAGACCCAGTACTTC
.,TRBV7-9,TRBJ1-2,.,CVSSSGAGNNYGYTF,TGTGTCAGCAGCTCGGGGGCAGGGAACAACTATGGCTACACCTTC
few,TRBV3-1,TRBJ2-1,.,CASSPLDYNEQFF,TGTGCCAGCAGCCCCCTGGATTACAATGAGCAGTTCTTC
.,TRBV5-1,TRBJ1-2,.,CASAEDGGNYGYTF,TGCGCCAGCGCGGAGGACGGAGGGAACTATGGCTACACCTTC
.,TRBV5-1,TRBJ1-6,TRBD1,CASAPATGPFPLHF,TGCGCCAGCGCCCCCGCGACAGGGCCCTTCCCCCTCCACTTT
.,TRBV7-9,TRBJ2-1,TRBD2,CASSLTLGGENEQFF,TGTGCCAGCAGCTTAACCCTTGGGGGGGAAAATGAGCAGTTCTTC
.,TRBV7-2,TRBJ1-1,.,CASSRGGAMNTEAFF,TGTGCCAGCAGCCGAGGGGGGGCCATGAACACTGAAGCTTTCTTT